This record covers a single TCR beta chain. Its antigen remains unidentified. CDR3 length: 14 residues. Germline V gives CDR1 SGDLS, CDR2 YYNGEE. V lost 3 bases, J lost 3 bases, and 13 bases lay in between. Every depressed patient was matched in pairs with a non-depressed control on sex, age, current smoking status and body mass index. Controls never had mood disorders and self-rated depressive symptoms at 5 or less. This sample was taken from a study of untreated major depressive disorder. Findings and limits, study-wide: TRBV25-01 and TRBV02-01 usage differences were not statistically significant.

Assay: immunoSEQ multiplex PCR; the TCRdb copy retains only in-frame clones and omits some. In the table there are over 20,000 clones, over 75% of which are singletons. The sequence was obtained from a woman aged 25 to 39 in good health. This chain links TRBV9 with TRBJ2-7; D not resolved. The sequencing input was CD4+ T cells from PBMCs. The CDR3 DNA is TGTGCCAGCAGCGCCTCCGAGAAGGGCTACGAGCAGTACTTC. Translated, it gives CASSASEKGYEQYF. Based on the CDR3 plus reference TRBV9 and TRBJ2-7, the full variable domain is DSGVTQTPKHLITATGQRVTLRCSPRSGDLSVYWYQQSLDQGLQFLIQYYNGEERAKGNILERFSAQQFPDLHSELNLSSLELGDSALYFCASSASEKGYEQYFGPGTRLTVT.